The rows below give T cell receptor beta chains drawn from one sample of a study of T cell changes during pregnancy in multiple sclerosis. Repertoires were generated with immunoSEQ multiplex PCR, while TCRdb's copy carries only in-frame clones and drops some. The table lists 30,000 or so clones, approximately 90% of them singletons. The sample in question was CD8+ T cells from peripheral blood mononuclear cells, obtained before pregnancy. These receptors were collected from a female donor with multiple sclerosis, enrolled in a pregnancy study. CDR3s include the opening cysteine and the closing phenylalanine or tryptophan.

15	TRBJ2-1	TRBV4-3	CASSRLMTADNEQFF
12	TRBJ1-2	TRBV15	CAVGDGDYGYTF
16	TRBJ2-7	TRBV4-3	CASSQDPGQGSYEQYF
15	TRBJ2-7	TRBV4-1	CASSQGEDRFYEQYF
14	TRBJ2-3	TRBV5-1	CASSLGLTLDTQYF
16	TRBJ2-2	TRBV13	CASSYGQGRNTGELFF
14	TRBJ2-7	TRBV4-1	CASSQNRGPYEQYF
14	TRBJ2-1	TRBV7-3	CASSSSGSHSEQFF
14	TRBJ2-7	TRBV29-1	CSVGAGDRIYEQYF
15	TRBJ2-7	TRBV7-3	CASSLTSGISYEQYF
14	TRBJ2-2	TRBV6-4	CASSDSSGFGELFF
16	TRBJ2-7	TRBV6-6	CASSGHTQGLPYEQYF
16	TRBJ2-5	TRBV5-6	CASSTTGTEEEDTQYF
14	TRBJ2-1	TRBV6-4	CASSDSGGANEQFF
15	TRBJ2-1	TRBV6-1	CASSELAGSYNEQFF
15	TRBJ2-1	TRBV4-2	CASSLVAGGRNEQFF
16	TRBJ2-6	TRBV4-2	CASSQEGSSGANVLTF
15	TRBJ2-7	TRBV5-4	CASSLGQGPSYEQYF
15	TRBJ1-3	TRBV4-2	CASSQDGASGNTIYF
15	TRBJ1-2	TRBV6-1	CASSEAHQGGYGYTF
14	TRBJ2-5	TRBV7-9	CAGAASGSLETQYF
15	TRBJ2-3	TRBV5-4	CASSGFVKNTDTQYF
17	TRBJ2-1	TRBV5-3	CARSLTSGRALFCEQFF
16	TRBJ2-1	TRBV2	CARGTSGHYTYNEQFF
14	TRBJ2-7	TRBV11-2	CASSDSVGDYEQYF
18	TRBJ2-3	TRBV30	CAWSTPSVSGRAVDTQYF
17	TRBJ2-5	TRBV27	CASLPGLAVFSKETQYF
13	TRBJ1-2	TRBV5-1	CASSPGIDYGYTF
16	TRBJ2-1	TRBV6-6	CASSYSPSGRNNEQFF
14	TRBJ2-1	TRBV29-1	CSVEWRVSYNEQFF
16	TRBJ1-5	TRBV27	CASSLSGTGSNQPQHF
15	TRBJ2-5	TRBV2	CASSEVGVTLETQYF
12	TRBJ2-7	TRBV28	CASSSNSGLAYF
12	TRBJ1-2	TRBV11-2	CASSSIRGEDTF
16	TRBJ2-1	TRBV7-9	CASSLAGALPYNEQFF
14	TRBJ2-1	TRBV6-6	CASSYLPSYNEQFF
10	TRBJ2-7	TRBV20-1	CSAFLDEQYF
13	TRBJ2-7	TRBV27	CASGTSGSNEQYF
13	TRBJ2-2	TRBV27	CASSLGGAGELFF
15	TRBJ2-7	TRBV4-2	CASSQEAGGYYEQYF
14	TRBJ2-5	TRBV9	CASSVDGAQETQYF
17	TRBJ2-7	TRBV7-2	CASSPRPAPDSTYEQYF
12	TRBJ2-7	TRBV27	CASSLPAGEQYF
14	TRBJ1-1	TRBV7-9	CASSYLTGDTEAFF
14	TRBJ1-1	TRBV11-2	CASSAPRDDTEAFF
13	TRBJ2-2	TRBV6-4	CASARQNTGELFF
15	TRBJ2-7	TRBV4-3	CASSHTPRGSYEQYF
15	TRBJ2-1	TRBV19	CASSPTGDLYNEQFF
14	TRBJ2-7	TRBV7-9	CASSPGSANYEQYF